This TCR beta chain derives from a study of spatial heterogeneity in lung cancer. Study context: There were around 72 donors, all of them untreated patients with early-stage non-small cell lung cancer.

The time point denotes: blood at routine non-recurrence follow-up after resection. Trimming cost V 1 base and J 0 bases, with 3 bases left between them. The CDR3 consists of 13 residues. Germline CDR1 reads SGHRS; CDR2 reads YFSETQ. From the 5' RACE reads, TCRdb called clonotypes with MiXCR, one entry per CDR3 protein. The sample includes roughly 99,000 distinct CDR3 sequences, 19% of them seen just once. V is TRBV5-1 and J is TRBJ2-3; D remains unclear. The source material was PBMCs, sampled at follow-up. This TCR derives from a male donor with early-stage non-small cell lung cancer. DNA for the CDR3: TGCGCCAGCAGCTTGTCTAGCACAGATACGCAGTATTTT. Amino acids: CASSLSSTDTQYF.